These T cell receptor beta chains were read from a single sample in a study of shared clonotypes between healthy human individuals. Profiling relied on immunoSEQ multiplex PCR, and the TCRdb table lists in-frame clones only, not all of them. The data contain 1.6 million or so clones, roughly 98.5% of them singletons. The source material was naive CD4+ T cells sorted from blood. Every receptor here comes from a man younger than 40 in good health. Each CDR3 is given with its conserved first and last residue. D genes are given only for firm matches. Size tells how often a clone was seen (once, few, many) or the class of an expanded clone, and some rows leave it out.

cdr3_aa: CASRLQGDQPQHF
cdr3_nt: TGTGCCAGCAGATTACAGGGGGATCAGCCCCAGCATTTT
v_call: TRBV7-2
cdr3_length: 13
d_call: TRBD1
clone_size: few
j_call: TRBJ1-5

cdr3_aa: CASRSLGLPDTQYF
cdr3_nt: TGTGCCAGCAGGTCATTGGGACTGCCAGATACGCAGTATTTT
v_call: TRBV7-3
cdr3_length: 14
d_call: .
clone_size: .
j_call: TRBJ2-3

cdr3_aa: CASSLSGGANVLTF
cdr3_nt: TGTGCCAGCAGCTTGAGTGGAGGGGCCAACGTCCTGACTTTC
v_call: TRBV5-4
cdr3_length: 14
d_call: .
clone_size: few
j_call: TRBJ2-6

cdr3_aa: CASSPRGGMGTGELFF
cdr3_nt: TGTGCCAGCAGCCCGAGGGGGGGGATGGGCACCGGGGAGCTGTTTTTT
v_call: TRBV11-2
cdr3_length: 16
d_call: .
clone_size: .
j_call: TRBJ2-2

cdr3_aa: CASSVEAGLSNTGELFF
cdr3_nt: TGTGCCAGCAGCGTAGAGGCCGGACTTTCTAACACCGGGGAGCTGTTTTTT
v_call: TRBV9
cdr3_length: 17
d_call: .
clone_size: .
j_call: TRBJ2-2

cdr3_aa: CASSLEGANTGELFF
cdr3_nt: TGTGCCAGCAGCCTGGAGGGGGCGAACACCGGGGAGCTGTTTTTT
v_call: TRBV5-6
cdr3_length: 15
d_call: .
clone_size: .
j_call: TRBJ2-2

cdr3_aa: CASSIGRGLASTDTQYF
cdr3_nt: TGTGCCAGTAGTATTGGTAGGGGACTAGCGTCCACAGATACGCAGTATTTT
v_call: TRBV19
cdr3_length: 17
d_call: TRBD2
clone_size: .
j_call: TRBJ2-3

cdr3_aa: CASRRWAGGPTGANVLTF
cdr3_nt: TGTGCCAGCAGGAGATGGGCGGGAGGGCCCACTGGGGCCAACGTCCTGACTTTC
v_call: TRBV6-4
cdr3_length: 18
d_call: TRBD2
clone_size: .
j_call: TRBJ2-6

cdr3_aa: CASSPGQAQETQYF
cdr3_nt: TGCGCCAGCAGTCCGGGACAGGCCCAAGAGACCCAGTACTTC
v_call: TRBV5-1
cdr3_length: 14
d_call: TRBD1
clone_size: .
j_call: TRBJ2-5

cdr3_aa: CASSLATGTGRGTDTQYF
cdr3_nt: TGCGCCAGCAGCTTAGCGACCGGGACAGGGAGGGGGACAGATACGCAGTATTTT
v_call: TRBV5-1
cdr3_length: 18
d_call: TRBD1
clone_size: .
j_call: TRBJ2-3

cdr3_aa: CASSPQGDGYTF
cdr3_nt: TGTGCCAGCTCACCCCAGGGGGATGGCTACACCTTC
v_call: TRBV18
cdr3_length: 12
d_call: TRBD1
clone_size: once
j_call: TRBJ1-2

cdr3_aa: CASSISINQPQHF
cdr3_nt: TGTGCCAGTAGTATTTCCATAAATCAGCCCCAGCATTTT
v_call: TRBV19
cdr3_length: 13
d_call: .
clone_size: .
j_call: TRBJ1-5

cdr3_aa: CASSLSFLSGGDQYF
cdr3_nt: TGTGCCAGCAGCTTGTCGTTTTTGTCAGGGGGTGACCAGTACTTC
v_call: TRBV5-4
cdr3_length: 15
d_call: TRBD1
clone_size: .
j_call: TRBJ2-5

cdr3_aa: CSVTKRTDKAYNEQFF
cdr3_nt: TGCAGCGTTACTAAAAGGACAGATAAAGCCTACAATGAGCAGTTCTTC
v_call: TRBV29-1
cdr3_length: 16
d_call: .
clone_size: .
j_call: TRBJ2-1

cdr3_aa: CASSHMGLDTQYF
cdr3_nt: TGCGCCAGCAGCCATATGGGGTTGGATACGCAGTATTTT
v_call: TRBV4-1
cdr3_length: 13
d_call: .
clone_size: .
j_call: TRBJ2-3

cdr3_aa: CASRALRSGGAKNIQYF
cdr3_nt: TGTGCCAGCAGAGCTCTCCGTAGCGGAGGAGCCAAAAACATTCAGTACTTC
v_call: TRBV2
cdr3_length: 17
d_call: .
clone_size: .
j_call: TRBJ2-4

cdr3_aa: CASSLGRTVSNQPQHF
cdr3_nt: TGTGCCAGCAGCTTGGGTAGGACTGTGAGCAATCAGCCCCAGCATTTT
v_call: TRBV5-6
cdr3_length: 16
d_call: .
clone_size: .
j_call: TRBJ1-5

cdr3_aa: CASSLVGLAANTGELFF
cdr3_nt: TGTGCCAGCAGCTTAGTTGGACTAGCGGCGAACACCGGGGAGCTGTTTTTT
v_call: TRBV7-6
cdr3_length: 17
d_call: TRBD2
clone_size: once
j_call: TRBJ2-2